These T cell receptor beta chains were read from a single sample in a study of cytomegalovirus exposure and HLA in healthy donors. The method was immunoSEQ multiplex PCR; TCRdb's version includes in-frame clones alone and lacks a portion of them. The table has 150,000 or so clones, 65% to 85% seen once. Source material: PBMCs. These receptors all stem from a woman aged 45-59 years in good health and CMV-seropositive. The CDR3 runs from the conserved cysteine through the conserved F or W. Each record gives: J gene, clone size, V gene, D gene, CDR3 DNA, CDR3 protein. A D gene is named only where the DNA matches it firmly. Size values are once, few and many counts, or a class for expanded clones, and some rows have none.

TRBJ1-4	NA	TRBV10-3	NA	TGTGCCATCAGTGAGTCGGGCCAGGCGACTAATGAAAAACTGTTTTTT	CAISESGQATNEKLFF
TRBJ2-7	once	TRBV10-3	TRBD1	TGTGCCATCAGCAACCGGGACAGGGGTTCTAGCGAGCAGTACTTC	CAISNRDRGSSEQYF
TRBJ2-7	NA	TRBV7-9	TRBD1	TGTGCCAGCAGCTCCCGACAGGGGGAGGGCGAGCAGTACTTC	CASSSRQGEGEQYF
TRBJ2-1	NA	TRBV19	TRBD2	TGTGCCAGCCGAGGGGCGGGAGGGAGGAATGAGCAGTTCTTC	CASRGAGGRNEQFF
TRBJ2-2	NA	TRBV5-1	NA	TGCGCCAGCAGCTTGGGGAGGCTAAGCACCGGGGAGCTGTTTTTT	CASSLGRLSTGELFF
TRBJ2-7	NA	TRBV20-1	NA	TGCAGCTCGGGGGTTCTTGACGAGCAGTACTTC	CSSGVLDEQYF
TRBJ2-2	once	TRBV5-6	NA	TGTGCCAGCAGCTTGGCTACAGGGAACCTCGCCGGGGAGCTGTTTTTT	CASSLATGNLAGELFF
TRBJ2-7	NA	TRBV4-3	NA	TGCGCCAGCAGCCTGCGGGTAAATACCTACGAGCAGTACTTC	CASSLRVNTYEQYF
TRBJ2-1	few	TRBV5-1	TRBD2	TGCGCCAGCAGCTTGGTAAGCGGGAGGACGGGGGATGAGCAGTTCTTC	CASSLVSGRTGDEQFF
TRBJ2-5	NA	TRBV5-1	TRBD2	TGCGCCAGCAGCTTGGGCGGGAGTACGAGGGAGACCCAGTACTTC	CASSLGGSTRETQYF